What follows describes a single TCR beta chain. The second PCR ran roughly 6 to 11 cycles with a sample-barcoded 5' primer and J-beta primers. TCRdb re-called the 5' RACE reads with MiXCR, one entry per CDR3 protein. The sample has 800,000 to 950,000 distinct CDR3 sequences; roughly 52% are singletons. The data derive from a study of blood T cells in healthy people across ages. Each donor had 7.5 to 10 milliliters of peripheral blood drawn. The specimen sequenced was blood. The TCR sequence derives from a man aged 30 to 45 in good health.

CDR3 in amino acids: CASSEALQQGGETQYF. As DNA, the CDR3 is TGTGCCAGCAGTGAAGCGCTTCAACAGGGAGGCGAGACCCAGTACTTC. The chain combines TRBV2 with TRBJ2-5; D may match TRBD1 or TRBD2 (6 bases each). This CDR3 is built from 16 residues. V was pared by 0 bases and J by 5 bases, with 16 bases between. The germline V gene encodes CDR1 SNHLY and CDR2 FYNNEI. Drawing the rest from reference TRBV2 and TRBJ2-5, the complete variable domain is EPEVTQTPSHQVTQMGQEVILRCVPISNHLYFYWYRQILGQKVEFLVSFYNNEISEKSEIFDDQFSVERPDGSNFTLKIRSTKLEDSAMYFCASSEALQQGGETQYFGPGTRLLVL.